The rows below give T cell receptor beta chains drawn from one sample of a study of blood T cell repertoires in COVID-19. Generated by immunoSEQ multiplex PCR, the TCRdb table keeps only in-frame clones and is missing some. The sample carries under 200,000 clones, around 84% recorded once. The sample was peripheral blood. These receptors originate from a woman aged 50 to 60 with COVID-19, enrolled during active disease. Both conserved end residues are part of each CDR3. A D gene is named only where the DNA matches it firmly. Only part of the rows carry a size: once, few, many, or a class if the clone is expanded.

d_gene	v_gene	j_gene	abundance	CDR3nt	CDR3aa
TRBD1	TRBV28	TRBJ1-1	-	TGTGCCAGCAGTTTATGGGCGACAGGGATCATGAACACTGAAGCTTTCTTT	CASSLWATGIMNTEAFF
-	TRBV29-1	TRBJ1-1	-	TGCAGCGTTGGGGGGGTCACTGAAGCTTTCTTT	CSVGGVTEAFF
-	TRBV29-1	TRBJ2-2	-	TGCAGCGTTGGGCAGGGGCGGGCCGGGGAGCTGTTTTTT	CSVGQGRAGELFF
-	TRBV12-2	TRBJ2-7	-	TGTGCAAGTCGCTTGGCACCGGGACTAGCGTCGTGCTACGAGCAGTACTTC	CASRLAPGLASCYEQYF
-	TRBV11-2	TRBJ1-6	-	TGTGCCAGCAGCTCGATCCGGGATAGCAGCCCCCTGAATTCACCCCTCCACTTT	CASSSIRDSSPLNSPLHF
TRBD2	TRBV6-5	TRBJ2-1	-	TGTGCCAGCAGTTATTGGCTAGCGGGGGGATTTCAGTTCTTC	CASSYWLAGGFQFF
TRBD1	TRBV6-4	TRBJ1-1	-	TGTGCCAACGACAGGGTAACTGAAGCTTTCTTT	CANDRVTEAFF
-	TRBV27	TRBJ2-3	-	TGTGCCACCGCTGATTTAGGCCTCACAGGCGTCGGCACAGATACGCAGTATTTT	CATADLGLTGVGTDTQYF
TRBD2	TRBV30	TRBJ2-2	-	TGTGCCTGGGGGGCCCCGGGGGGGGACGCCGGGGAGCTGTTTTTT	CAWGAPGGDAGELFF
TRBD1	TRBV18	TRBJ1-1	-	TGTGCCAGCTCACCTCCCTACAGGGGCGAAGCTTTCTTT	CASSPPYRGEAFF
-	TRBV20-1	TRBJ1-2	-	TGCAGTGCTATCGAGAGTTATGGCTACACCTTC	CSAIESYGYTF
-	TRBV30	TRBJ2-4	few	TGTGCCGGACTAGACAGGGGTAGATACATTCAGTACTTC	CAGLDRGRYIQYF
-	TRBV7-9	TRBJ1-6	-	TGTGCCAGCAGCTTACCAGGCTCCTATAATTCACCCCTCCACTTT	CASSLPGSYNSPLHF
-	TRBV6-6	TRBJ1-2	-	TGTGCCAGCAGTTACCTGAACGGGGGTGGCTACACCTTC	CASSYLNGGGYTF
-	TRBV5-6	TRBJ1-1	-	TGTGCCAGCAGCAAGGACTGGGGTGGAACTGAAGCTTTCTTT	CASSKDWGGTEAFF
-	TRBV9	TRBJ2-6	-	TGTGCCAGCAGCGGGGGGGCTGGGGCCAACGTCCTGACTTTC	CASSGGAGANVLTF
-	TRBV27	TRBJ1-1	-	TGTGCCAGCAGTTTCGGTCGTATGAACACTGAAGCTTTCTTT	CASSFGRMNTEAFF
TRBD2	TRBV18	TRBJ2-5	-	TGTGCCAGCTCACCACCGTCGGGGGGTCTCGCCCAAGAGACCCAGTACTTC	CASSPPSGGLAQETQYF
TRBD2	TRBV6-2/TRBV6-3	TRBJ2-7	-	TGTGCCAGCAGTGACCCCCCGGGTAGCGGGGCCTACGAGCAGTACTTC	CASSDPPGSGAYEQYF
TRBD2	TRBV5-6	TRBJ2-5	few	TGTGCCAGCAGCCTGGGACTAAAAGAGACCCAGTACTTC	CASSLGLKETQYF